The 6 T cell receptor beta chains presented below share a single source sample, sequenced in a study of T cell responses to AZD1222 COVID-19 vaccine. Data came from immunoSEQ multiplex PCR; TCRdb stores just in-frame clones and leaves some out. The sample shows 55,000 to 80,000 clones, 84% of them seen only once. The sequences come from peripheral blood, collected on day 0 of AZD1222 vaccination. The origin of the receptors is an adult in good health.

The chain joins TRBV14 to TRBJ2-1, with 8 bases identical to TRBD1. J lost 4 bases, V lost 2 bases, and 4 bases had no gene match. The CDR3 is made up of 15 amino acids. From germline, CDR1 is SGHDN and CDR2 FVKESK. CDR3 bases: TGTGCCAGCAGCCAAAGGACAGGGCTGTACAATGAGCAGTTCTTC. This translates into CASSQRTGLYNEQFF.

The J gene is TRBJ1-3, the V gene TRBV7-2, with D tentatively TRBD1 (5 bases). V was clipped by 2 bases and J by 0 bases, with 8 bases between them. CDR3 size: 15 residues. From germline, CDR1 is SGHTA and CDR2 FQGNSA. CDR3 sequence (DNA): TGTGCCAGCAGCTTATTAGACAGCTCTGGAAACACCATATATTTT. This encodes CASSLLDSSGNTIYF.

V is TRBV11-3 and J is TRBJ2-2; 8 nucleotides match TRBD1. The CDR3 has 14 amino acids. V lost 5 bases and J lost 4; bases outside the gene matches: 3. Germline CDR1 and CDR2: SGHNT and YENEEA. CDR3 in DNA: TGTGCCAGCAGCGGACAGGGTTCCACCGGGGAGCTGTTTTTT. Translation gives CASSGQGSTGELFF.

This clone was counted a single time. This chain joins TRBV11-2 and TRBJ2-2, with 9 nucleotides matching TRBD2. This CDR3 has 16 residues. CDR1 is SGHAT, CDR2 FQNNGV, per germline. The V and J ends lost 7 bases and 1 base, in that order; junction bases with no gene match: 7. The CDR3 region is CASTSSGRMNTGELFF. CDR3 nucleotide sequence: TGTGCCAGCACCTCAAGCGGGAGGATGAACACCGGGGAGCTGTTTTTT.

This clone showed up just a few times. The junction differs from germline at one of its ends, possibly a read error. The chain carries TRBV6-1 and TRBJ1-2; D perhaps matches TRBD1 (5 bases). The CDR3 spans 15 residues. Germline V gives CDR1 MNHNS, CDR2 SASEGT. DNA of the CDR3: TGTGCCAGCAGGGAAGCCCAAACAGGCTTCTATGGCTACACCTTC. Amino acids: CASREAQTGFYGYTF.

The V and J genes are TRBV9 and TRBJ1-1; no reliable D call. The CDR3 spans 14 residues. Trimming cost V 10 bases and J 3 bases, with 19 bases left between them. Germline V gene data show CDR1 as SGDLS and CDR2 as YYNGEE. The CDR3 loop reads CAHVAVGLDTEAFF. The CDR3 nucleotides read TGTGCCCACGTAGCGGTGGGTCTGGACACTGAAGCTTTCTTT.